The 29 T cell receptor beta chains below all came from one sample that was sequenced in a study of siplizumab effects on memory and regulatory T cells. TCRdb's table, derived via immunoSEQ multiplex PCR, lists solely in-frame clones and lacks some. Among about 100,000 clones, 91% were seen once, and the ten largest hold just over 2.5%. The sequencing sample was made of CD4+ T cells sorted from blood. These TCRs come from a human donor in good health. Some clones in this sample may be carry-over from other donors' samples.

This clone came up once. The rearrangement links TRBV6-5 to TRBJ2-3; 7 nucleotides match TRBD2. CDR3 length: 13 residues. The germline CDR1 and CDR2 sequences are MNHEY and SVGAGI. V gave up 9 bases and J gave up 1 base; unmatched junction bases: 4. CDR3 nucleotide sequence: TGTGCCAGGGAGGGAGGGGGCACAGATACGCAGTATTTT. This codes for CAREGGGTDTQYF.

The rearrangement links TRBV19 to TRBJ1-1; a weak D match, TRBD1 (6 bases). Germline CDR1 LNHDA, CDR2 SQIVND (reference sequence). The V and J ends lost 4 bases and 13 bases respectively, with 19 bases between them. The CDR3 loop spans 13 amino acids. CDR3 in amino acids: CASSTGQNFFVFF. The CDR3 bases are TGTGCCAGTAGTACTGGACAGAACTTTTTTGTTTTCTTT.

Written as DNA, the CDR3 is TGTGCCAGCAGTTTATCGACAGGGAGGGAGACCCAGTACTTC. Its translation: CASSLSTGRETQYF. The rearrangement links TRBV28 to TRBJ2-5, with a possible D match to TRBD1 (7 bases). The CDR3 totals 14 residues. CDR1 is MDHEN, CDR2 SYDVKM, per germline. V lost 1 base to trimming and J lost 5 bases, with 11 bases between them.

The chain combines TRBV7-9 with TRBJ1-5; D unclear. Germline-derived CDR1 and CDR2 are SEHNR and FQNEAQ (reference sequence). The V end was cut by 5 bases, the J end by 11 bases, with 25 bases between. CDR3 length: 16 amino acids. CDR3 region: CASSEGVGQSEGAQHF. Here the CDR3 DNA reads TGTGCCAGCAGCGAGGGTGTGGGCCAGTCCGAAGGCGCCCAGCATTTT.

This clone came up once. Different DNA sequences within this sample yield the same CDR3. The chain couples TRBV11-2 to TRBJ2-7; no clear D. This CDR3 is built from 12 residues. Germline assignment: CDR1 SGHAT and CDR2 FQNNGV. The ends were cut back, 2 bases at V and 3 bases at J, with 5 bases in the middle. The DNA of the CDR3 is TGTGCCAGCAGCTTATCCAGCTACGAGCAGTACTTC. This codes for CASSLSSYEQYF.

The V and J genes are TRBV15 and TRBJ1-2; possibly TRBD1 for D (5 bases). The V end was cut by 1 base, the J end by 10 bases, with 19 bases between. This CDR3 has 15 amino acids. Germline CDR1 and CDR2: LNHNV and YYDKDF (reference sequence). CDR3 sequence: CATSRGMGTIGDYTF. The CDR3 DNA reads TGTGCCACCAGCAGAGGAATGGGCACTATAGGGGACTACACCTTC. The full variable domain, rest sourced from reference TRBV15 and TRBJ1-2, is DAMVIQNPRYQVTQFGKPVTLSCSQTLNHNVMYWYQQKSSQAPKLLFHYYDKDFNNEADTPDNFQSRRPNTSFCFLDIRSPGLGDTAMYLCATSRGMGTIGDYTFGSGTRLTVV.

The chain employs TRBV7-8 and TRBJ2-3; 10 bases agree with TRBD1. With V trimmed by 5 bases and J by 4 bases, 6 bases remained unmatched. The CDR3 consists of 15 residues. Germline CDR1 is SGHVS and CDR2 is FQNEAQ. DNA of the CDR3: TGTGCCAGCAGCCGGGACAGGGGATTCGCAGATACGCAGTATTTT. It codes for CASSRDRGFADTQYF.

The chain combines TRBV30 with TRBJ2-2; 7 nucleotides match TRBD1. V gave up 4 bases and J gave up 7 bases; unmatched junction bases: 6. The CDR3 has 13 residues. Germline V lookup: CDR1 GTSNPN, CDR2 SVGIG (reference sequence). CDR3 in amino acids: CAWIRQGNGELFF. Here the CDR3 DNA reads TGTGCCTGGATCCGACAGGGAAACGGGGAGCTGTTTTTT.

This sequence joins TRBV7-9 and TRBJ2-5, with 8 nucleotides matching TRBD2. Germline lookup yields CDR1 SEHNR and CDR2 FQNEAQ (reference sequence). This CDR3 comprises 15 residues. V gave up 4 bases and J gave up 6 bases; unmatched junction bases: 10. CDR3 in amino acids: CASSSQWTSSQTQYF. In DNA, the CDR3 is TGTGCCAGCAGCTCTCAATGGACTAGCTCGCAGACCCAGTACTTC.

The chain recombines TRBV11-1 with TRBJ2-1, with D uncertain. The CDR3 has 13 residues. Between the trimmed V and J ends, which lost 1 base and 5 bases, there was a span of 6 bases. CDR1 is SGHAT and CDR2 is FQDESV in the germline V gene (reference sequence). The CDR3 here is CASSLGVDNEQFF. The DNA for the CDR3 is TGTGCCAGCAGCTTAGGCGTAGACAATGAGCAGTTCTTC.

The V call is TRBV7-2, the J call TRBJ1-5, with D tentatively TRBD1 (5 bases). CDR1 is SGHTA, CDR2 FQGNSA, per germline. The CDR3 has 15 amino acids. Between the trimmed V and J ends, which lost 5 bases and 0 bases, there was a span of 11 bases. The CDR3 reads CASSTRGFSNQPQHF. CDR3 sequence (DNA): TGTGCCAGCAGCACACGGGGGTTTAGCAATCAGCCCCAGCATTTT.

V and J are TRBV5-6 and TRBJ2-2; 9 bases are a match to TRBD1. The CDR3 consists of 18 residues. J lost 3 bases, V lost 4 bases, and 13 bases had no gene match. CDR1 is SGHDT, CDR2 YYEEEE, per germline. Here the CDR3 reads CASSPTGGSGGHTGELFF. Here the CDR3 DNA reads TGTGCCAGCAGCCCGACAGGGGGGTCGGGGGGCCACACCGGGGAGCTGTTTTTT.

The chain combines TRBV30 with TRBJ1-5, with D perhaps TRBD1 (5 bases). The CDR3 contains 15 residues. Germline assignment: CDR1 GTSNPN and CDR2 SVGIG (reference sequence). Trimming shortened V by 1 base and J by 2 bases, and 12 bases separated the two germline ends. The CDR3 DNA reads as TGTGCCTGGAGTGGGACGACAGTTGGCAATCAGCCCCAGCATTTT. Its translation is CAWSGTTVGNQPQHF.

The chain recombines TRBV19 with TRBJ1-5; D possibly corresponds to TRBD1 (6 bases). V lost 7 bases and J lost 7, with 14 bases in between. CDR3 length equals 13 residues. Per germline, CDR1 LNHDA and CDR2 SQIVND (reference sequence). DNA for the CDR3: TGTGCCAGTAACATGGGGGCGAGGCAGCCCCAGCATTTT. This encodes CASNMGARQPQHF.

The chain joins TRBV5-4 to TRBJ1-4, with D maybe TRBD1 (5 bases). Germline loops: CDR1 SGHNT, CDR2 YYREEE (reference sequence). This CDR3 is 15 amino acids long. The V end was cut by 2 bases, the J end by 7 bases, with 15 bases between. CDR3 sequence: CASSFGRGEVEKLFF. The DNA for the CDR3 is TGTGCCAGCAGCTTTGGTAGGGGAGAGGTTGAAAAACTGTTTTTT.

The gene calls are TRBV5-1 and TRBJ1-5, with D maybe TRBD1 (5 bases). This CDR3 comprises 13 residues. Germline values: CDR1 SGHRS, CDR2 YFSETQ. With 7 bases removed from V and 5 bases from J, the gap between germline ends came to 13 bases. The CDR3 region is CASSRDGDQPQHF. DNA of the CDR3: TGCGCCAGCTCCAGGGATGGGGATCAGCCCCAGCATTTT.

V usage is TRBV11-2 and J usage is TRBJ2-7, with D unclear. CDR1 SGHAT and CDR2 FQNNGV come from the germline V gene. There are 14 residues in the CDR3. The V end lost 1 base, the J end lost 5 bases, and 12 bases lay between the germline ends. The CDR3 sequence: CASSLVIDSHEQYF. CDR3 bases: TGTGCCAGCAGCTTAGTCATAGATAGCCACGAGCAGTACTTC.

V and J are TRBV28 and TRBJ2-1; the D gene is possibly TRBD1 (5 bases). Trimming removed 5 bases at V and 2 bases at J, with 13 bases between. The CDR3 extends over 15 amino acids. Germline CDR1 MDHEN, CDR2 SYDVKM. CDR3 loop: CASSPRDSAYNEQFF. The DNA of the CDR3 is TGTGCCAGCAGTCCCCGAGACAGCGCCTACAATGAGCAGTTCTTC.

The V gene is TRBV28, the J gene TRBJ2-4; D unclear. There are 13 residues in the CDR3. Germline V CDR1 and CDR2: MDHEN, SYDVKM. V lost 5 bases, J lost 0 bases, and 5 bases lay in between. The CDR3 DNA reads as TGTGCCAGCAGTGGGTTAGCCAAAAACATTCAGTACTTC. It translates to CASSGLAKNIQYF.

The chain links TRBV5-1 to TRBJ2-3; the D gene could be TRBD1 or TRBD2 (6 bases each). Germline-derived CDR1 and CDR2 are SGHRS and YFSETQ. The CDR3 contains 15 residues. V dropped 2 bases and J dropped 2 bases, with 12 bases sitting between them. In nucleotides, the CDR3 is TGCGCCAGCAGCTTTGGCAGGGGACTCACAGATACGCAGTATTTT. This codes for CASSFGRGLTDTQYF.

This chain uses TRBV7-6 with TRBJ2-1; D possibly corresponds to TRBD1 (6 bases). The V and J ends lost 4 bases and 9 bases respectively, with 19 bases between them. The CDR3 loop spans 15 amino acids. The germline gives CDR1 SGHVS, CDR2 FNYEAQ. As DNA, the CDR3 is TGTGCCAGCAGCTCAACACAGGGTTCGGCGGGTGAGCAGTTCTTC. It is translated as CASSSTQGSAGEQFF.

The chain recombines TRBV2 with TRBJ1-1; maybe TRBD1 (5 bases). This CDR3 has 11 amino acids. The germline V gene has CDR1 SNHLY and CDR2 FYNNEI. Trimming cost V 6 bases and J 5 bases, with 7 bases left between them. The CDR3, as DNA: TGTGCCAGCAGGGGGCGAACTGAAGCTTTCTTT. Translated, it gives CASRGRTEAFF.

CDR3 bases: TGTGCCAGCAGTGAATTGGCTTACTCCCCTCCAGATACGCAGTATTTT. The encoded protein is CASSELAYSPPDTQYF. The V gene is TRBV25-1, the J gene TRBJ2-3; no clear D gene. CDR3 size: 16 residues. Per the germline V gene, CDR1 is MGHDK and CDR2 is SYGVNS. V shed 1 base and J shed 4 bases, with 15 bases lying between them.

Turning to this clone: This sample includes further DNA sequences coding for the same CDR3. V usage is TRBV5-4 and J usage is TRBJ2-2; TRBD1 matches 9 bases. Trimming removed 4 bases from V and 1 base from J; junction bases left unmatched: 2. Germline V gene lookup returns CDR1 SGHNT and CDR2 YYREEE (reference sequence). The CDR3 is 15 residues long. The CDR3 DNA reads as TGTGCCAGCAGCAGGGGACAGGGGAACACCGGGGAGCTGTTTTTT. This translates into CASSRGQGNTGELFF.

The chain is built from TRBV25-1 and TRBJ2-1, with D perhaps matching TRBD1 (6 bases). The germline CDR1 and CDR2 sequences are MGHDK and SYGVNS. V lost 5 bases and J lost 0, with 20 bases in between. The CDR3 runs to 18 residues. CDR3 sequence reads: CASSRRPKGVGSYNEQFF. As DNA, the CDR3 is TGTGCCAGCAGTAGAAGACCTAAGGGGGTCGGCTCCTACAATGAGCAGTTCTTC.

The rearrangement links TRBV30 to TRBJ1-4; 8 nucleotides match TRBD1. V shed 5 bases, J shed 5 bases, and the junction held 1 base outside the gene matches. The CDR3 is 12 amino acids. Germline V gene data show CDR1 as GTSNPN and CDR2 as SVGIG (reference sequence). CDR3 coding DNA: TGTGCCTGGCGACAGGGGAATGAAAAACTGTTTTTT. It specifies CAWRQGNEKLFF.

Only a few counts were recorded for this clone. The chain uses TRBV5-8 and TRBJ2-2; possible D gene TRBD1, 6 bases. The V gene lost 4 bases and the J gene lost 7 bases, with 11 bases spanning the gap. The length of the CDR3 is 13 residues. Germline lookup yields CDR1 SGHTS and CDR2 YDEGEE. The CDR3 loop is CASSVTGVGELFF. The CDR3 DNA sequence: TGTGCCAGCAGCGTGACAGGTGTCGGGGAGCTGTTTTTT. The whole variable domain, remainder taken from reference TRBV5-8 and TRBJ2-2, is EAGVTQSPTHLIKTRGQQATLRCSPISGHTSVYWYQQALGLGLQFLLWYDEGEERNRGNFPPRFSGRQFPNYSSELNVNALELEDSALYLCASSVTGVGELFFGEGSRLTVL.

The chain couples TRBV21-1 to TRBJ2-3; the table's D gene call, TRBD2, was not cross checked with the DNA. TRBV21-1 is deemed a pseudogene. The CDR3 is 18 amino acids. In DNA, the CDR3 is TGTGCCAGCAGCAAAGAAGGTACTAGCGGGAGGGACACAGATACGCAGTATTTT. Translated, it gives CASSKEGTSGRDTDTQYF.

This clone was observed once. The rearrangement links TRBV30 to TRBJ1-2, with TRBD1 as a possible D gene (5 bases). V was shortened by 4 bases and J by 3 bases, with 15 bases between the two germline ends. The CDR3 extends over 14 amino acids. Looked up from germline, CDR1 is GTSNPN and CDR2 is SVGIG (reference sequence). The chain's CDR3 is CAWTAGTVDYGYTF. The CDR3 DNA follows: TGTGCCTGGACCGCAGGGACTGTGGACTATGGCTACACCTTC.